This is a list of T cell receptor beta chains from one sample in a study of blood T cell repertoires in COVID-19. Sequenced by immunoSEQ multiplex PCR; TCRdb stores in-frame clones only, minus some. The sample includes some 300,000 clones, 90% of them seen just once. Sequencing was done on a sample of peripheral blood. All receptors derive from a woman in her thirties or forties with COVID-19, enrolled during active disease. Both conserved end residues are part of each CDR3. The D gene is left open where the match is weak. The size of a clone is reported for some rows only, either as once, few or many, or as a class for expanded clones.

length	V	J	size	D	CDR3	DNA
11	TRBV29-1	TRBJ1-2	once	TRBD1	CSVGQADGYTF	TGCAGCGTCGGACAGGCGGATGGCTACACCTTC
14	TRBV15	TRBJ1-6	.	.	CATSRDQGGSPLHF	TGTGCCACCAGCAGAGACCAGGGAGGATCACCCCTCCACTTT
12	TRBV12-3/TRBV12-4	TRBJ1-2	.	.	CASGPQGGGYTF	TGTGCCAGCGGACCACAGGGTGGCGGCTACACCTTC
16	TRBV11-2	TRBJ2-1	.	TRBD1	CASSLGQWGPYNEQFF	TGTGCCAGCAGCTTGGGACAGTGGGGTCCCTACAATGAGCAGTTCTTC
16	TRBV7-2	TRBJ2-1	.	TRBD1	CASSRTGGASYNEQFF	TGTGCCAGCAGCCGGACAGGGGGAGCCTCCTACAATGAGCAGTTCTTC
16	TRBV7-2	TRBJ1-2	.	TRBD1	CASSSRGMGQGGGYTF	TGTGCCAGCAGCTCTCGTGGGATGGGACAGGGAGGTGGCTACACCTTC
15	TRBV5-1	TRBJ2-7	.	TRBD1	CASSLDGTVEYEQYF	TGCGCCAGCAGCTTGGATGGGACAGTCGAGTACGAGCAGTACTTC
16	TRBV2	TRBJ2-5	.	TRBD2	CASSQAGGYPQETQYF	TGTGCCAGCAGTCAAGCGGGGGGGTACCCCCAAGAGACCCAGTACTTC
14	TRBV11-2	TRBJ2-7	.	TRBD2	CASKLAGGLYEQYF	TGTGCCAGCAAACTAGCGGGGGGTCTCTACGAGCAGTACTTC
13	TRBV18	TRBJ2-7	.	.	CASSPPGQGEQYF	TGTGCCAGCTCACCACCGGGGCAGGGCGAGCAGTACTTC
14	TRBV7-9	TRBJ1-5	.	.	CASSYDRYNQPQHF	TGTGCCAGCAGCTACGACAGGTACAATCAGCCCCAGCATTTT
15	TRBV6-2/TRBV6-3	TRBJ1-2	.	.	CASSYSRGTLWGYTF	TGTGCCAGCAGTTACTCCAGGGGCACCCTGTGGGGCTACACCTTC
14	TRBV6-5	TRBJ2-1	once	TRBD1	CASSYGQGAYEQFF	TGTGCCAGCAGTTACGGGCAGGGGGCCTATGAGCAGTTCTTC
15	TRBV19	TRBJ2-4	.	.	CASYGAGSPKNIQYF	TGTGCCAGTTATGGGGCAGGGTCTCCCAAAAACATTCAGTACTTC
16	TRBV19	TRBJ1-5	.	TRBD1	CASSGHGQGRNQPQHF	TGTGCCAGTAGTGGACACGGACAGGGAAGAAATCAGCCCCAGCATTTT
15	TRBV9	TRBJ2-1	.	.	CASSVDPSSYNEQFF	TGTGCCAGCAGCGTAGACCCGAGCTCCTACAATGAGCAGTTCTTC
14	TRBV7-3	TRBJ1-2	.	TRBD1	CASSPRTGIHGYTF	TGTGCCAGCAGCCCCCGGACAGGGATCCATGGCTACACCTTC
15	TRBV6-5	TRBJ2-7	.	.	CASSYSELLRYEQYF	TGTGCCAGCAGTTACTCGGAGTTGTTACGCTACGAGCAGTACTTC
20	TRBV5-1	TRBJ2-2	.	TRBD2	CASSPRVAGGPLMVTGELFF	TGCGCCAGCAGCCCGAGGGTAGCGGGAGGGCCTCTGATGGTCACCGGGGAGCTGTTTTTT
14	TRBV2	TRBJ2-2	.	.	CASKRDSNTGELFF	TGTGCCAGCAAGAGAGATTCGAACACCGGGGAGCTGTTTTTT
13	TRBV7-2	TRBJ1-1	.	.	CASSLYSNTEAFF	TGTGCCAGCAGCTTATATTCGAACACTGAAGCTTTCTTT
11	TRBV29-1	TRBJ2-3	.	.	CSVVEKDTQYF	TGCAGCGTTGTGGAGAAGGATACGCAGTATTTT
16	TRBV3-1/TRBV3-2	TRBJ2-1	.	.	CASSVSWGGLYNEQFF	TGTGCCAGCAGCGTATCGTGGGGGGGCCTCTACAATGAGCAGTTCTTC
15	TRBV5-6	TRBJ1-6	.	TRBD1	CASSYGQGGWSPLHF	TGTGCCAGCAGTTACGGACAGGGTGGATGGTCACCCCTCCACTTT
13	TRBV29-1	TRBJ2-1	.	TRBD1	CSVSGTAYNEQFF	TGCAGCGTTTCCGGGACAGCCTACAATGAGCAGTTCTTC
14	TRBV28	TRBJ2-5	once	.	CASTPLGGAETQYF	TGTGCCAGCACTCCCCTAGGGGGAGCAGAGACCCAGTACTTC
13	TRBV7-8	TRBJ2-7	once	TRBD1	CASSPTTGGGQYF	TGTGCCAGCAGCCCGACGACAGGGGGCGGGCAGTACTTC
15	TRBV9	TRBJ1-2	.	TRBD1	CASSVAGQIATGYTF	TGTGCCAGCAGCGTAGCGGGACAGATCGCTACGGGCTACACCTTC
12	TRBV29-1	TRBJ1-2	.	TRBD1	CSVPDRVFGYTF	TGCAGCGTCCCCGACAGGGTATTTGGCTACACCTTC
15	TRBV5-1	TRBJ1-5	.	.	CASSPTGGGNQPQHF	TGCGCCAGCAGCCCGACAGGTGGGGGCAATCAGCCCCAGCATTTT
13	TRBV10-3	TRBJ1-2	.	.	CAMHTGGNYGYTF	TGTGCCATGCATACCGGGGGAAACTATGGCTACACCTTC
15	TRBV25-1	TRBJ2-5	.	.	CASSEAGGLQETQYF	TGTGCCAGCAGTGAGGCCGGCGGCCTCCAAGAGACCCAGTACTTC
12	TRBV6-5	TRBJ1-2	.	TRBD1	CASRADREGYTF	TGTGCCAGCAGAGCGGACAGGGAAGGCTACACCTTC
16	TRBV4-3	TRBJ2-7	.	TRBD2	CASSQGRLAGSYEQYF	TGCGCCAGCAGCCAAGGAAGACTAGCGGGGTCCTACGAGCAGTACTTC
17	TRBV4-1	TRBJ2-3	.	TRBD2	CASSRRTSSEGTDTQYF	TGCGCCAGCAGCCGAAGGACTAGCAGTGAAGGCACAGATACGCAGTATTTT
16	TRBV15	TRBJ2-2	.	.	CATSTSVAIWAGELFF	TGTGCCACCAGCACGTCGGTAGCGATATGGGCCGGGGAGCTGTTTTTT
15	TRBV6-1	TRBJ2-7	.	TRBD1	CASSEWAGQDYEQYF	TGTGCCAGCAGTGAATGGGCGGGACAGGACTACGAGCAGTACTTC
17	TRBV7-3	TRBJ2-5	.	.	CASSLYGPLTNQETQYF	TGTGCCAGCAGCTTATATGGCCCCCTTACTAACCAAGAGACCCAGTACTTC
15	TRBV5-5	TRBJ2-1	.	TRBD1	CASSDRDRVYNEQFF	TGTGCCAGCAGCGACCGGGACAGGGTTTACAATGAGCAGTTCTTC
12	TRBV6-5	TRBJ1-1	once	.	CASGRVAAEAFF	TGTGCCAGCGGCCGAGTAGCGGCTGAAGCTTTCTTT
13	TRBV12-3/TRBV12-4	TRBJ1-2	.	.	CASSLVGSYGYTF	TGTGCCAGCAGTTTAGTGGGCAGCTATGGCTACACCTTC